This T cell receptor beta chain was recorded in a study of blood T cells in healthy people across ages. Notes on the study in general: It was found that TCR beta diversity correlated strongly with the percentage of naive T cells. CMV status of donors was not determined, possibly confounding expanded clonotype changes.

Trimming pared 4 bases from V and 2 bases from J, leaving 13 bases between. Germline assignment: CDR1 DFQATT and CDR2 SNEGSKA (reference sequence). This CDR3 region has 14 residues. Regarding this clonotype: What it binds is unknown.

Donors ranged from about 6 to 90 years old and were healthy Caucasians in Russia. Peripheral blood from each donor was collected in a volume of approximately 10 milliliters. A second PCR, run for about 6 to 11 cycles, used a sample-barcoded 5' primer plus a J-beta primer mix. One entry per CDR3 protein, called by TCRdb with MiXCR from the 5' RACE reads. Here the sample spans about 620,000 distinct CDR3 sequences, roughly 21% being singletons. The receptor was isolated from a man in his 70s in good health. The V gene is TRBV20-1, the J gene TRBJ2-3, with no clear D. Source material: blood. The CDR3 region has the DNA TGCAGTGCTAAAGATCCTTATCCCACAGATACGCAGTATTTT. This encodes CSAKDPYPTDTQYF.